This T cell receptor (beta chain) was observed in a study of molecular identifiers for immune sequencing clone quantification. TCRdb reprocessed the PCR reads with MiXCR, giving one entry per CDR3 protein. This sample has hundreds of thousands of distinct CDR3 sequences, with about 25% found just once. This clonotype occurred many times. CDR1 is GTSNPN, CDR2 SVGIG, per germline (reference sequence). Germline trimming cut 0 bases from V and 4 bases from J; bases unmatched to any gene: 8. The CDR3 has 16 amino acids. The clonotype originates from a human donor in good health. Some libraries in this study had Jurkat cell RNA spiked in. Sequencing used naive CD8+ T cells from blood, with Jurkat cell RNA spiked in. Subset in this sample: FACS-sorted CD8+CD4-CCR7+CD45RA+ naive T cells. This rearrangement joins TRBV30 to TRBJ2-3; 9 bases map to TRBD2. CDR3 residues: CAWSVGAGGPADTQYF. Here the CDR3 DNA reads TGTGCCTGGAGTGTTGGGGCGGGGGGGCCAGCAGATACGCAGTATTTT.